The subject of this entry is one T cell receptor beta chain. What it binds is unknown. This sample is part of a study of blood T cells in healthy people across ages. Study-level points and caveats: Using unsorted PBMCs precluded a conclusive naive versus antigen-experienced comparison.

A second PCR of roughly 7 to 11 cycles used a sample-barcoded 5' primer and a J-beta primer mix. One entry per CDR3 protein results from TCRdb running MiXCR on the 5' RACE reads. The sample includes some 900,000 distinct CDR3 sequences, about 48% of them seen just once. The CDR3 extends over 11 amino acids. The V gene lost 4 bases and the J gene lost 8 bases, with 9 bases spanning the gap. The sequence came from a man aged 30 to 39 in good health. Sequenced: blood. The chain has TRBV12-3 or TRBV12-4 and TRBJ2-7; D is undetermined. The CDR3 here is CASSSGSKQYF. The CDR3 coding sequence is TGTGCCAGCAGTTCCGGCAGTAAGCAGTACTTC.